Below, one TCR beta chain is given with its context. The antigen is undetermined. Since all of the isolated RNA was reverse transcribed, expressed TCRB transcripts were what got sequenced. Here immunoSEQ multiplex PCR was the method, and the copy in TCRdb shows in-frame clones only, minus some. The sample includes more than 100,000 clones, 25% to 30% seen only once; the top ten take roughly 0.5%. The collection from each donor was one heparinised blood draw averaging around 100 mL. Staining for CD45RO/CCR7/CD25/CD127/CD95/CD27 allowed sorting of CD4+ naive, central memory, regulatory and stem cell-like memory cells. This sample is drawn from a study of beta chain features in type 1 diabetes. Study results and caveats: Insertion counts at VDJ junctions were lower in type 1 diabetes patients, who also showed more deletions there. For Type 1 diabetes patients, all four CD4+ subsets carried TCRB CDR3s that were moderately but significantly shorter.

The CDR3 runs 14 residues. With V trimmed by 1 base and J by 8 bases, 5 bases remained unmatched. CDR1 SGHTA and CDR2 FQGNSA come from the germline V gene. Source material: central memory CD4+ T cells from blood. The origin of this receptor is a woman younger than 35 with type 1 diabetes. This sequence joins TRBV7-2 and TRBJ2-1, with 7 bases lining up with TRBD2. The CDR3 region has the DNA TGTGCCAGCAGCTTAGGGGGGGGTGGGGATGAGCAGTTCTTC. This codes for CASSLGGGGDEQFF.